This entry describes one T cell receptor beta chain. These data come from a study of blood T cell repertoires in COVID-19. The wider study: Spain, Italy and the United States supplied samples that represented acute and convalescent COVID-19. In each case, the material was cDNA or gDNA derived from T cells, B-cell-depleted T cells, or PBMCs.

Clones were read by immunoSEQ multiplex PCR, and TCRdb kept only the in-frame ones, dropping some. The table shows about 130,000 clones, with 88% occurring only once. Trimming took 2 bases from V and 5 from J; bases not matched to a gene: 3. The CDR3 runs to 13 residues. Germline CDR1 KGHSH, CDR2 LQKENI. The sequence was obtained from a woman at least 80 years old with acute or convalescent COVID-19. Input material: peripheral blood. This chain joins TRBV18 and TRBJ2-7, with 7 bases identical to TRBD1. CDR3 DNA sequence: TGTGCCAGCTCACCAAATACAGGGGACGAGCAGTACTTC. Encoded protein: CASSPNTGDEQYF.